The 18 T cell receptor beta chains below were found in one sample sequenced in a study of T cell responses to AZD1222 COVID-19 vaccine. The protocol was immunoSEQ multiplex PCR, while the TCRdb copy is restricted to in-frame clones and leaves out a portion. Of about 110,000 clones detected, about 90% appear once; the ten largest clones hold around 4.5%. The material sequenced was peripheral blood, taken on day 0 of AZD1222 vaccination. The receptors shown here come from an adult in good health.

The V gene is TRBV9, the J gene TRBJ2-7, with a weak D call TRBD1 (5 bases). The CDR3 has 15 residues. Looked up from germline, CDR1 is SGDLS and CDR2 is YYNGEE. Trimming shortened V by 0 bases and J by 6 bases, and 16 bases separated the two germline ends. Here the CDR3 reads CASSVGPGLYSEQYF. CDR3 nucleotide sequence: TGTGCCAGCAGCGTAGGACCAGGGCTGTACAGCGAGCAGTACTTC. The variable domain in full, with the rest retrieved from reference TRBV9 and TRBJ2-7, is DSGVTQTPKHLITATGQRVTLRCSPRSGDLSVYWYQQSLDQGLQFLIQYYNGEERAKGNILERFSAQQFPDLHSELNLSSLELGDSALYFCASSVGPGLYSEQYFGPGTRLTVT.

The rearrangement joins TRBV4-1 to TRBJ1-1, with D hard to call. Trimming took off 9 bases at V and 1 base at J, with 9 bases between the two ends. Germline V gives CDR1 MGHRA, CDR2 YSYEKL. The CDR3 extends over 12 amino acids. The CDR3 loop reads CASIAWNTEAFF. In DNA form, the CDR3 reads TGCGCCAGTATCGCATGGAACACTGAAGCTTTCTTT.

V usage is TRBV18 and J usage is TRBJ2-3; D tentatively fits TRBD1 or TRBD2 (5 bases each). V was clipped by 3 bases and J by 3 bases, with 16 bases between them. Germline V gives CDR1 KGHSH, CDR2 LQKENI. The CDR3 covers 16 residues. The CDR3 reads CASSPGQGGGTDTQYF. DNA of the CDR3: TGTGCCAGCTCACCGGGTCAGGGTGGAGGAACAGATACGCAGTATTTT. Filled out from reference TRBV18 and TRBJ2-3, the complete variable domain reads NAGVMQNPRHLVRRRGQEARLRCSPMKGHSHVYWYRQLPEEGLKFMVYLQKENIIDESGMPKERFSAEFPKEGPSILRIQQVVRGDSAAYFCASSPGQGGGTDTQYFGPGTRLTVL.

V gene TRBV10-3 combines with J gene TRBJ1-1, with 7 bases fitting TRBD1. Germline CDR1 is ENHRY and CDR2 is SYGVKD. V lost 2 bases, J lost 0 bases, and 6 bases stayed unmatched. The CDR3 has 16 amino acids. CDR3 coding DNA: TGTGCCATCAGTGAGGACGCCGGGACAGTGAACACTGAAGCTTTCTTT. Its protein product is CAISEDAGTVNTEAFF.

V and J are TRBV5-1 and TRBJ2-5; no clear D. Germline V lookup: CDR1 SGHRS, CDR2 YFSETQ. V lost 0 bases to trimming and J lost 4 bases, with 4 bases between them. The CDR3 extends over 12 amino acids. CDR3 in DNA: TGCGCCAGCAGCTTGGAGACAGAGACCCAGTACTTC. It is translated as CASSLETETQYF.

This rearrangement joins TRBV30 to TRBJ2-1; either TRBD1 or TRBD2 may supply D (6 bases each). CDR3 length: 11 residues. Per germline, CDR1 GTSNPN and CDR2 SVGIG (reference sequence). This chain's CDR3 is CGGAAYNEQFF. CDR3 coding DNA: TGTGGGGGGGCGGCCTACAATGAGCAGTTCTTC.

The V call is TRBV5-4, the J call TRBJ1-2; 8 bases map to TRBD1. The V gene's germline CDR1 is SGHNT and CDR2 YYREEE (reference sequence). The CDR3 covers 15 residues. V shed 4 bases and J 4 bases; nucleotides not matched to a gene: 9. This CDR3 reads CASSLGAGGSYGYTF. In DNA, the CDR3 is TGTGCCAGCAGCCTCGGGGCAGGGGGCAGCTATGGCTACACCTTC.

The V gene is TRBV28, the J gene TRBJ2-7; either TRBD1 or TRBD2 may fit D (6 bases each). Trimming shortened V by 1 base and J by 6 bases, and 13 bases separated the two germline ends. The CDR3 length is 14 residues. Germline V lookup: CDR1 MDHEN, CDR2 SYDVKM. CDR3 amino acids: CASSLSGALREQYF. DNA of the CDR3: TGTGCCAGCAGTTTATCGGGGGCCCTCCGCGAGCAGTACTTC.

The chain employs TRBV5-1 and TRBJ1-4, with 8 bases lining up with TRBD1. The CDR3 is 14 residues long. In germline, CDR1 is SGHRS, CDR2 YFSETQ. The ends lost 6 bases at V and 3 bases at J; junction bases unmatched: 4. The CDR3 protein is CASTEGQANEKLFF. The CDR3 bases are TGCGCCAGCACCGAGGGACAGGCTAATGAAAAACTGTTTTTT.

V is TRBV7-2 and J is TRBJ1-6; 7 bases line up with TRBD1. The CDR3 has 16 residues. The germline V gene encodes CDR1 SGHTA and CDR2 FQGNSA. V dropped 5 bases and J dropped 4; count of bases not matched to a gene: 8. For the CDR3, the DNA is TGTGCCAGCAGCCTCGGGACAGCCTCTTATAATTCACCCCTCCACTTT. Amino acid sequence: CASSLGTASYNSPLHF.

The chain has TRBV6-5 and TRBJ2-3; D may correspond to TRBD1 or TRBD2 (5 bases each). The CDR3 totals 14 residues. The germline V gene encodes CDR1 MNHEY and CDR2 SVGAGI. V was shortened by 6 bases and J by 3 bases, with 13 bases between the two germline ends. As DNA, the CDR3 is TGTGCCAGCAGACGGGACGGGGCAACAGATACGCAGTATTTT. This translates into CASRRDGATDTQYF.

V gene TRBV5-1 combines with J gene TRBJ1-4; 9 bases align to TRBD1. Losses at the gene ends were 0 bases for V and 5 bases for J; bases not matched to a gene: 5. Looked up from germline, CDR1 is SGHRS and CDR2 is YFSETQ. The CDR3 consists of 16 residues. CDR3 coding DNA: TGCGCCAGCAGCTTGGCCGGGACAGGGTTAAATGAAAAACTGTTTTTT. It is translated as CASSLAGTGLNEKLFF.

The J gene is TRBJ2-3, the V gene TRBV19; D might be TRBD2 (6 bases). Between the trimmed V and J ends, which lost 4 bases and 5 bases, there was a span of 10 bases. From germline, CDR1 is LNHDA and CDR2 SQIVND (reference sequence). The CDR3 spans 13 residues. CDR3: CASSTLAEDTQYF. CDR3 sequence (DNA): TGTGCCAGTAGTACCTTAGCGGAAGATACGCAGTATTTT.

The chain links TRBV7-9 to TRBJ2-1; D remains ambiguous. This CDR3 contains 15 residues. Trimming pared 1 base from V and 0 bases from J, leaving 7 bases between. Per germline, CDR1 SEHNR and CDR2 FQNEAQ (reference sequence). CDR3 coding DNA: TGTGCCAGCAGCTTAGTGGTGGGCTCCTACAATGAGCAGTTCTTC. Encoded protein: CASSLVVGSYNEQFF.

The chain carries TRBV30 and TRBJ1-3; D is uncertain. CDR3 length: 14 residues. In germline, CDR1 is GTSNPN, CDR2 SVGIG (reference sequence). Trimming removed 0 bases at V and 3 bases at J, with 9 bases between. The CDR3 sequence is CAWSVLRSGNTIYF. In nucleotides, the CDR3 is TGTGCCTGGAGTGTACTCAGAAGTGGAAACACCATATATTTT.

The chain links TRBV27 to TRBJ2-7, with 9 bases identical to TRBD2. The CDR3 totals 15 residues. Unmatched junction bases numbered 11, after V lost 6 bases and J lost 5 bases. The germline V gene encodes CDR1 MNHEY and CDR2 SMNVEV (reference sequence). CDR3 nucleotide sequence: TGTGCCAGCAGCAAGCCGGGGACTAGCTTCCACGAGCAGTACTTC. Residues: CASSKPGTSFHEQYF.

The CDR3: CASSPQRGRDTGELFF. CDR3 coding DNA: TGTGCCAGCAGCCCACAGAGGGGGCGGGACACCGGGGAGCTGTTTTTT. The chain recombines TRBV7-9 with TRBJ2-2; TRBD1 matches 7 bases. CDR1 and CDR2 from the germline V gene are SEHNR and FQNEAQ (reference sequence). CDR3 size: 16 residues. The trim removed 5 bases at V and 3 bases at J, leaving 9 bases unmatched.

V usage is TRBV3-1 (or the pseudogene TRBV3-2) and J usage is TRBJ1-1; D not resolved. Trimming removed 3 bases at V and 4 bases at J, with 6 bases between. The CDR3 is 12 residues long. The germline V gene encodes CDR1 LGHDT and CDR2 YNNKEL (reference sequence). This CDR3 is CASSQGSTEAFF. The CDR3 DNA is TGTGCCAGCAGCCAGGGTAGCACTGAAGCTTTCTTT.